Listed below are T cell receptor beta chains from one sample, sequenced in a study of blood T cell repertoires in COVID-19. Some clones are missing from TCRdb's copy, which holds only in-frame ones; the method was immunoSEQ multiplex PCR. Of about 200,000 clones in the sample, about 89% were seen once. Source material: PBMCs or T cells enriched from blood (not recorded which). The receptors derive from a woman aged 18-35 years who had recovered from COVID-19. CDR3s include the opening cysteine and the closing phenylalanine or tryptophan. A D gene is named only where the DNA matches it firmly. Not all rows give a size; the values are once, few, many and, for expanded clones, a class.

abundance	d_gene	v_gene	j_gene	CDR3nt	CDR3aa
-	-	TRBV5-5	TRBJ1-2	TGTGCCAGCAGCTTGGGGGACTCGTACGGGGGCTACACCTTC	CASSLGDSYGGYTF
once	TRBD2	TRBV6-5	TRBJ2-1	TGTGCCAGCAGACCTCGCGGGACTAGTGACAATGAGCAGTTCTTC	CASRPRGTSDNEQFF
-	-	TRBV3-1/TRBV3-2	TRBJ2-1	TGTGCCAGCAGCCAGTCTGTTGTGGGGGGTATCTACAATGAGCAGTTCTTC	CASSQSVVGGIYNEQFF
-	TRBD1	TRBV19	TRBJ1-5	TGTGCCAGTAGTATATTGCCCGGACAGGGCGGGGGCAATCAGCCCCAGCATTTT	CASSILPGQGGGNQPQHF
-	TRBD1	TRBV11-2	TRBJ1-3	TGTGCCAGCAGCTTAGGACAGGGCTCTGGAAACACCATATATTTT	CASSLGQGSGNTIYF
-	TRBD1	TRBV6-1	TRBJ2-3	TGTGCCAGCAGTGAACCGTTGGGACAGGGCACAGATACGCAGTATTTT	CASSEPLGQGTDTQYF
-	-	TRBV21-1	TRBJ1-6	TGTGCCAGCAGCAAAGCTCTACCGTACGTTTCACCCCTCCACTTT	CASSKALPYVSPLHF
-	-	TRBV12-3/TRBV12-4	TRBJ2-7	TGTGCCAGCAGTTTGAGGGTCTTCGGTGAGCAGTACTTC	CASSLRVFGEQYF
-	-	TRBV5-1	TRBJ2-1	TGCGCCAGCAGCTTGTTCCAGGGTGATGAGCAGTTCTTC	CASSLFQGDEQFF
once	TRBD1	TRBV7-2	TRBJ1-5	TGTGCCAGCAGCTTACGTCAGGGGGCCGGTCAGCCCCAGCATTTT	CASSLRQGAGQPQHF
-	TRBD1	TRBV7-2	TRBJ2-2	TGTGCCAGCAGCAGGTGGGACAGAAACACCGGGGAGCTGTTTTTT	CASSRWDRNTGELFF
-	TRBD1	TRBV30	TRBJ2-7	TGTGCCTGGAGTGATGACAGGGGCCACTACGAGCAGTACTTC	CAWSDDRGHYEQYF
-	-	TRBV27	TRBJ2-1	TGTGCCAGCAGTTTATGGGGCGATGAGCAGTTCTTC	CASSLWGDEQFF
-	TRBD1	TRBV19	TRBJ2-3	TGTGCCAGTAGAGGGACAGGGACAGATACGCAGTATTTT	CASRGTGTDTQYF
once	TRBD1	TRBV24-1	TRBJ1-4	TGTGCCACTCAGGGGGCGGGTCGAGAACGAAAACTGTTTTTT	CATQGAGRERKLFF
-	-	TRBV4-2	TRBJ2-7	TGTGCCAGCAGCCCGCCGGACGGGAGCTCCTACGAGCAGTACTTC	CASSPPDGSSYEQYF
-	-	TRBV10-2	TRBJ2-7	TGCGCCAGCAGTTATCCCGGGAACGAGCAGTACTTC	CASSYPGNEQYF
-	TRBD1	TRBV28	TRBJ2-7	TGTGCCAGCCTCGGGGACAGGGAGTTACACGAGCAGTACTTC	CASLGDRELHEQYF
-	-	TRBV9	TRBJ2-3	TGTGCCAGCACTGGGCAGGGAAGCACAGATACGCAGTATTTT	CASTGQGSTDTQYF
-	TRBD1	TRBV24-1	TRBJ2-5	TGTGCCACCAGTGGAGCAGGGGGCTATGAAGAGACCCAGTACTTC	CATSGAGGYEETQYF
-	-	TRBV4-1	TRBJ1-1	TGCGCCAGCAGCCAACCTCGGGGTTTTCAGAACACTGAAGCTTTCTTT	CASSQPRGFQNTEAFF
few	-	TRBV3-1/TRBV3-2	TRBJ1-4	TGTGCCAGCAGCCAAGCCGTTAATGAAAAACTGTTTTTT	CASSQAVNEKLFF
-	TRBD1	TRBV7-3	TRBJ2-7	TGTGCCAGCAGCCTAGGGACAGAATACGAGCAGTACTTC	CASSLGTEYEQYF
-	-	TRBV10-3	TRBJ1-3	TGTGCCATCAGACCTCAGGGGATGTTTGGAAACACCATATATTTT	CAIRPQGMFGNTIYF
-	TRBD2	TRBV27	TRBJ2-1	TGTGCCAGCTCAGCCTCGGGGGGCTACAATGAGCAGTTCTTC	CASSASGGYNEQFF
-	-	TRBV21-1	TRBJ1-1	TGTGCCAGCAGCAAACATCCCGAGCGTCAGCCGGGGAACACTGAAGCTTTCTTT	CASSKHPERQPGNTEAFF
-	-	TRBV6-6	TRBJ1-1	TGTGCCAGCAGTTCCCCTCACGTGGCAGCTGAAGCTTTCTTT	CASSSPHVAAEAFF
-	-	TRBV28	TRBJ2-7	TGTGCCAGCAGGAAGCCGAGCTCCTACGAGCAGTACTTC	CASRKPSSYEQYF
-	-	TRBV5-1	TRBJ2-7	TGCGCCAGCAGCTTGGGGTCAGGTTACGAGCAGTACTTC	CASSLGSGYEQYF
-	-	TRBV2	TRBJ2-7	TGTGCCAGCACACAGGGCTACGAGCAGTACTTC	CASTQGYEQYF
-	-	TRBV19	TRBJ1-1	TGTGCCAGTAGTACCCCGTTAGGCGGGGGCACTGAAGCTTTCTTT	CASSTPLGGGTEAFF
once	-	TRBV29-1	TRBJ1-2	TGCAGCGTCGACGCTGTTGGAGTCTATGGCTACACCTTC	CSVDAVGVYGYTF
-	-	TRBV11-2	TRBJ2-5	TGTGCCAGCAGCTCCCGCCGGGGCCAAGAGACCCAGTACTTC	CASSSRRGQETQYF
-	-	TRBV4-1	TRBJ1-5	TGCGCCAGCAGCCACCCCCAGGACACGGGTCAGCCCCAGCATTTT	CASSHPQDTGQPQHF
-	-	TRBV5-5	TRBJ2-1	TGTGCCAGCAGCTGGGACATCTACAATGAGCAGTTCTTC	CASSWDIYNEQFF
once	TRBD2	TRBV3-1/TRBV3-2	TRBJ2-1	TGTGCCAGCTCCTGGCTAGCGGGGGGGCTTTTGTCCTACAATGAGCAGTTCTTC	CASSWLAGGLLSYNEQFF
-	-	TRBV6-5	TRBJ1-1	TGTGCCAGCAGTTATAACGGAGACACTGAAGCTTTCTTT	CASSYNGDTEAFF
-	-	TRBV24-1	TRBJ2-2	TGTGCCACCGCTCCCCGGACTGCAAGGGAGCTGTTTTTT	CATAPRTARELFF
-	-	TRBV29-1	TRBJ1-1	TGCAGCGCCGTACAGGGCCTGAACACTGAAGCTTTCTTT	CSAVQGLNTEAFF
-	-	TRBV3-1/TRBV3-2	TRBJ1-5	TGTGCCAGCAGCCAAGCTAGTCAGCCCCAGCATTTT	CASSQASQPQHF